The clone carrying this TCR beta chain was seen only once. Its antigen is still unknown. The method was immunoSEQ multiplex PCR; TCRdb's version includes in-frame clones alone and lacks a portion of them. The table shows approximately 7,200 clones, with more than 60% occurring only once. The V end lost 4 bases, the J end lost 3 bases, and 14 bases lay between the germline ends. The CDR3 has 16 residues. Germline V lookup: CDR1 SGHDT, CDR2 YYEEEE. This sample was included in a study of tumor-infiltrating lymphocytes in localized non-small cell lung cancer. Notes on the study in general: TCRbeta sequencing showed higher T cell infiltration in tumors than uninvolved lung. Not all patients were TCR sequenced, owing to tissue quantity. Different pieces of the same tissue were used for each assay.

The specimen was lung tumor tissue. V usage is TRBV5-6 and J usage is TRBJ1-6, with D unresolved. This receptor was obtained from a human donor with non-small cell lung cancer. The CDR3 sequence: CASSRDSFLYNSPLHF. CDR3 DNA sequence: TGTGCCAGCAGCCGAGATTCTTTCCTCTATAATTCACCCCTCCACTTT.